This TCR beta chain appears in the sequencing data of a study of blood T cell repertoires in COVID-19. Study context: Some COVID-19 samples were acute and others convalescent; all came from the United States, Italy and Spain. Sources were T cells, B-cell-depleted T cells, or PBMCs; the material itself was cDNA or gDNA.

The table came from immunoSEQ multiplex PCR; TCRdb's copy has only in-frame clones and leaves some out. In the table there are 150,000 to 200,000 clones, around 82% of which are singletons. J gave up 2 bases and V 0 bases, and 8 bases lay outside the gene matches. Looked up from germline, CDR1 is SEHNR and CDR2 is FQNEAQ (reference sequence). The CDR3 is 17 amino acids. During active infection, Seattle patients enrolled and were then monitored through disease. The V and J genes are TRBV7-9 and TRBJ2-3, with TRBD2 identical over 7 bases. The sample was peripheral blood. This TCR came from a woman aged 40 to 55 with COVID-19, enrolled during active disease. The CDR3 protein is CASSLAKRGDYTDTQYF. Written as DNA, the CDR3 is TGTGCCAGCAGCTTAGCAAAACGCGGGGACTACACAGATACGCAGTATTTT.